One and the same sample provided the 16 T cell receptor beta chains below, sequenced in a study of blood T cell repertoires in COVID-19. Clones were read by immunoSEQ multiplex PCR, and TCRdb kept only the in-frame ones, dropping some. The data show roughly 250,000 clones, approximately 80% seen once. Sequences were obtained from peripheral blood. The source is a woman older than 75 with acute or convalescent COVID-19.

The DNA of the CDR3 is TGTGCCAGTAGTCTCTTTAGCGGGCAGTACCAAGAGACCCAGTACTTC. This codes for CASSLFSGQYQETQYF. This chain joins TRBV19 and TRBJ2-5, with 7 nucleotides matching TRBD2. This CDR3 has 16 residues. CDR1 is LNHDA and CDR2 is SQIVND in the germline V gene (reference sequence). V shed 5 bases, J shed 0 bases, and the junction held 9 bases outside the gene matches.

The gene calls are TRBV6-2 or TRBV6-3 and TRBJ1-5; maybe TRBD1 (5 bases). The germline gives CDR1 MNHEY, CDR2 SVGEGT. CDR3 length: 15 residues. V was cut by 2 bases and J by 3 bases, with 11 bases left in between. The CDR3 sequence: CASSYRGKVNQPQHF. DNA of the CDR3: TGTGCCAGCAGTTACCGGGGGAAAGTCAATCAGCCCCAGCATTTT.

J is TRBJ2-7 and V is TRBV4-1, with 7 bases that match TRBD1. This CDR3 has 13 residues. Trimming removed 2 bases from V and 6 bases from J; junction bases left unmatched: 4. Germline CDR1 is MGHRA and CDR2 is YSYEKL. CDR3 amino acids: CASSQSTGLEQYF. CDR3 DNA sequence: TGCGCCAGCAGCCAATCGACAGGGCTCGAGCAGTACTTC.

As DNA, the CDR3 is TGTGCCAGCAGCCAAGATTGGGGCGGGGGAGATGGCTACACCTTC. Translated: CASSQDWGGGDGYTF. The chain is built from TRBV3-1 (or the pseudogene TRBV3-2) and TRBJ1-2, with D perhaps TRBD1 (5 bases). Germline V gene data show CDR1 as LGHDT and CDR2 as YNNKEL (reference sequence). This CDR3 has 15 amino acids. Trimming shortened V by 0 bases and J by 6 bases, and 14 bases separated the two germline ends.

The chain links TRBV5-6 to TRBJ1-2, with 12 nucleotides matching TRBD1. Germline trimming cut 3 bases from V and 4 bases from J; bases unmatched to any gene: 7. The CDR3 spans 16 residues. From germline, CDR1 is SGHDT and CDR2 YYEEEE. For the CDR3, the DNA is TGTGCCAGCAGCTCCGGGACAGGGGGCGCCTTCTATGGCTACACCTTC. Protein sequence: CASSSGTGGAFYGYTF.

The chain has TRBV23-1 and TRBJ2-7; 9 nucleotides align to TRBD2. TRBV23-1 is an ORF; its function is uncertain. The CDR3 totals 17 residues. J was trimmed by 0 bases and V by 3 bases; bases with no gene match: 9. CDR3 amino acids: CASSHGSGSPSSYEQYF. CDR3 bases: TGCGCCAGCAGTCACGGTAGCGGGAGTCCCAGCTCCTACGAGCAGTACTTC.

The CDR3: CAWSRDSNYGYTF. The DNA of the CDR3 is TGTGCCTGGAGTCGGGACAGTAACTATGGCTACACCTTC. This sequence joins TRBV30 and TRBJ1-2; TRBD1 aligns across 7 bases. The CDR3 sequence is 13 residues long. Germline lookup yields CDR1 GTSNPN and CDR2 SVGIG (reference sequence). With 2 bases clipped from V and 1 base from J, the junction kept 1 base outside the gene matches.

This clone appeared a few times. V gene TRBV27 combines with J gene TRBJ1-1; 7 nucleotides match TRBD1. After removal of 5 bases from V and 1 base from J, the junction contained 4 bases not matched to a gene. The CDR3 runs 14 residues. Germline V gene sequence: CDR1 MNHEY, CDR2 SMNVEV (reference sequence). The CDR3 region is CASSTGQANTEAFF. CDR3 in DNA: TGTGCCAGCAGTACCGGACAGGCGAACACTGAAGCTTTCTTT.

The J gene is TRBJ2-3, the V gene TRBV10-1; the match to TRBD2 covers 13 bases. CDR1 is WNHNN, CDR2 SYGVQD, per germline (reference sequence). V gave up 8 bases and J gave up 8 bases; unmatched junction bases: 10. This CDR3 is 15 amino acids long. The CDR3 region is CASDPGLAGSSTQYF. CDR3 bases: TGCGCCAGCGATCCGGGACTAGCGGGGTCGAGTACGCAGTATTTT.

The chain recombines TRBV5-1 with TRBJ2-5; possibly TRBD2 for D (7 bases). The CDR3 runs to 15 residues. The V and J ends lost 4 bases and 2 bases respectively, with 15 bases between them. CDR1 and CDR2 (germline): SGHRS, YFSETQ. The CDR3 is CASSPGGRGQETQYF. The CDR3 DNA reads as TGCGCCAGCAGCCCCGGGGGGCGGGGGCAAGAGACCCAGTACTTC. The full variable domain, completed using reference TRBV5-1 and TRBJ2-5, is KAGVTQTPRYLIKTRGQQVTLSCSPISGHRSVSWYQQTPGQGLQFLFEYFSETQRNKGNFPGRFSGRQFSNSRSEMNVSTLELGDSALYLCASSPGGRGQETQYFGPGTRLLVL.

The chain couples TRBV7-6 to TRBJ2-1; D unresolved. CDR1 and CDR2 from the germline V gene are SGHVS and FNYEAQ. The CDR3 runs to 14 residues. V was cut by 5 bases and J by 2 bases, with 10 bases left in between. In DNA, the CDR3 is TGTGCCAGCAGCCAACGTACAGCCTACAATGAGCAGTTCTTC. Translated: CASSQRTAYNEQFF.

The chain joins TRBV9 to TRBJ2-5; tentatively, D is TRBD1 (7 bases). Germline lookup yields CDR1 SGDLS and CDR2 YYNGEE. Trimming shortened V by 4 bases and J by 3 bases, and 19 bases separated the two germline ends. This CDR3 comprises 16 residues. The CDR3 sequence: CASSPELGGGKETQYF. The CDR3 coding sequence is TGTGCCAGCAGCCCAGAGTTAGGAGGGGGCAAAGAGACCCAGTACTTC. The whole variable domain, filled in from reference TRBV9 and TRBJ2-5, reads DSGVTQTPKHLITATGQRVTLRCSPRSGDLSVYWYQQSLDQGLQFLIQYYNGEERAKGNILERFSAQQFPDLHSELNLSSLELGDSALYFCASSPELGGGKETQYFGPGTRLLVL.

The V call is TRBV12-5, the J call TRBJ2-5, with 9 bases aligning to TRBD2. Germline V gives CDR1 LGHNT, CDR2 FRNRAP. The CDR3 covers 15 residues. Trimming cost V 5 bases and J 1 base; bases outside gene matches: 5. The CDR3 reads CASGRSGRSQETQYF. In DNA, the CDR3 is TGTGCTAGTGGTAGGAGCGGGAGGTCCCAAGAGACCCAGTACTTC.

The CDR3 here is CASSNQGTSPQYEQYF. Written as DNA, the CDR3 is TGTGCCAGCAGCAACCAAGGGACATCCCCACAGTACGAGCAGTACTTC. The chain uses TRBV5-8 and TRBJ2-7; tentatively, D is TRBD1 (6 bases). The CDR3 has 16 amino acids. Trimming stripped 4 bases from V and 4 bases from J, with 21 bases between. Looked up from germline, CDR1 is SGHTS and CDR2 is YDEGEE.

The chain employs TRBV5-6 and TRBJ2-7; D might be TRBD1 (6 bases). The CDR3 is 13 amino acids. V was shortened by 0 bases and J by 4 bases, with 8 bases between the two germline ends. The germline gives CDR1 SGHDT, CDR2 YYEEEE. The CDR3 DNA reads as TGTGCCAGCAGCTTGGTTGACAGGTACGAGCAGTACTTC. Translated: CASSLVDRYEQYF.

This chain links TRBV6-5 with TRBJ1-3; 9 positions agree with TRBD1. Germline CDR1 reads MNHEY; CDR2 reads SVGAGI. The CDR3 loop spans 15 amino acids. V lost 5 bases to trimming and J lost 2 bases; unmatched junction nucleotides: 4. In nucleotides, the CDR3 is TGTGCCAGCAGTCGCGGGACAGGGACTGGAAACACCATATATTTT. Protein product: CASSRGTGTGNTIYF.